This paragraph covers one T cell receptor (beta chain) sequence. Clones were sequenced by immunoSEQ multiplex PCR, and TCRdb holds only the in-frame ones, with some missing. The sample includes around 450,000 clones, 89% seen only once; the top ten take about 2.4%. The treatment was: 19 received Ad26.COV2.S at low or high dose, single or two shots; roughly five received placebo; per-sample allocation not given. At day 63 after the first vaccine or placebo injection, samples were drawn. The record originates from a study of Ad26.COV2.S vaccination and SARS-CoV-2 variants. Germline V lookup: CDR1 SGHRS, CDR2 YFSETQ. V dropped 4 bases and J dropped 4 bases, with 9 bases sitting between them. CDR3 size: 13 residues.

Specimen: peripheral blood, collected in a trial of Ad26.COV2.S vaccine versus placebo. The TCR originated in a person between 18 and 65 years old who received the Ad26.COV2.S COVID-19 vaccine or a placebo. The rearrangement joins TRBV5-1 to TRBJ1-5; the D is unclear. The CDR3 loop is CASSPGLNQPQHF. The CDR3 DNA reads TGCGCCAGCAGCCCCGGACTAAATCAGCCCCAGCATTTT.